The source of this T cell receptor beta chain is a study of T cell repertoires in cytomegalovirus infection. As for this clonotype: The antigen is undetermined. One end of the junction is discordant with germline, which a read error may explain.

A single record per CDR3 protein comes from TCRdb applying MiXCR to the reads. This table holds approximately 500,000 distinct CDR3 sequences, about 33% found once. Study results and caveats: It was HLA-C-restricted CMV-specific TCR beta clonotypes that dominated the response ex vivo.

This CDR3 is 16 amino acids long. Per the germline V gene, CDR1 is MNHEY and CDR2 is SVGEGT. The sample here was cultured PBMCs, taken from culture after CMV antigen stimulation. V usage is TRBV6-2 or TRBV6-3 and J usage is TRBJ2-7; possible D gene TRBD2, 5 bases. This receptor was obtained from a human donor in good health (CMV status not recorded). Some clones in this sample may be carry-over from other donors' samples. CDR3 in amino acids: CASSNSPGRTAYEQYF. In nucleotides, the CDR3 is TGTGCCAGCAGTAACTCCCCGGGCAGGACTGCCTACGAGCAGTACTTC.